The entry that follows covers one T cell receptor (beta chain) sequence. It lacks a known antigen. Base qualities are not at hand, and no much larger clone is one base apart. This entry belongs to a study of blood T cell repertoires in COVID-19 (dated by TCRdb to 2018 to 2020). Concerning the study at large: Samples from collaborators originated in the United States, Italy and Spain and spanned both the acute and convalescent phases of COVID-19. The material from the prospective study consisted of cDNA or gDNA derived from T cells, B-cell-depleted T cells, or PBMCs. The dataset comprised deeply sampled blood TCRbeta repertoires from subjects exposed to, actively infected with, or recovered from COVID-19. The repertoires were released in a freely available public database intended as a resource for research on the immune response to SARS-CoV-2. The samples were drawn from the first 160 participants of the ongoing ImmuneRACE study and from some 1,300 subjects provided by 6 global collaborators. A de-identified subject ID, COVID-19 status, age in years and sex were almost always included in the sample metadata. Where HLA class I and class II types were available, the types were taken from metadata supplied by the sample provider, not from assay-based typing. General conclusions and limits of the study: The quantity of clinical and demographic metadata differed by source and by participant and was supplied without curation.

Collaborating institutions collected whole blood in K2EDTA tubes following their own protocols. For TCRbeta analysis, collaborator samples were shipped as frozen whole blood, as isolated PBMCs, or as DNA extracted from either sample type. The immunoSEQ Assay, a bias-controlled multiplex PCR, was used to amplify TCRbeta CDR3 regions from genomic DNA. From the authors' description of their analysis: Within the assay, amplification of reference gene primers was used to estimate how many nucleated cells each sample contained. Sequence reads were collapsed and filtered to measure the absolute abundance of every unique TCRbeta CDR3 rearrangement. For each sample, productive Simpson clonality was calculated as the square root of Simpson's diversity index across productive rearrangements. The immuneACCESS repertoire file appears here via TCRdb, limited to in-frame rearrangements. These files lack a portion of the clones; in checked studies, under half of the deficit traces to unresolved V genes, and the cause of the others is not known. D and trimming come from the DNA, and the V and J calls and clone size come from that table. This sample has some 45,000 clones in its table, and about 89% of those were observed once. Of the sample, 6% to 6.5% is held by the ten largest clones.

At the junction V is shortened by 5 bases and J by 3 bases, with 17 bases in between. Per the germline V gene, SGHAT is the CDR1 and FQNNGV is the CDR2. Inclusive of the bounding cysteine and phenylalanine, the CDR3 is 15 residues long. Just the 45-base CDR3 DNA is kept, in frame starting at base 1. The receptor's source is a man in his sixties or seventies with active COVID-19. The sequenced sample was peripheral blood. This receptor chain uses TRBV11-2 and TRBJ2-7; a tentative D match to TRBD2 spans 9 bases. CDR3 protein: CASSLAGQEIYEQYF. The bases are TGTGCCAGCAGCCTAGCGGGACAGGAAATCTACGAGCAGTACTTC.